Following are 6 T cell receptor beta chains from one sample sequenced in a study of shared clonotypes between healthy human individuals. Using immunoSEQ multiplex PCR, the repertoire was profiled, and TCRdb retains in-frame clones only, with some absent. In the table there are 2 million to 2.5 million clones, approximately 93% of which are singletons. Sequencing was carried out using naive CD4+ T cells from PBMCs. As to subset: CD45RA+ positively selected. Receptors were obtained from a man between 18 and 29 years old in good health. Some clones in this sample may be carry-over from other donors' samples.

Comments on this clone: Other DNA variants within this sample encode the same CDR3. This chain uses TRBV2 with TRBJ2-3; 9 bases align to TRBD1. The length of the CDR3 is 14 residues. Looked up from germline, CDR1 is SNHLY and CDR2 is FYNNEI. The junction had 6 bases not matched to a gene; V was cut back by 5 bases and J by 6 bases. The CDR3 DNA sequence: TGTGCCAGCAGTTTAGGACAGGGGATGGATACGCAGTATTTT. Amino acid sequence: CASSLGQGMDTQYF.

This clone was detected only once. At the DNA level, this CDR3 is encoded by other sequences in the same sample as well. The genes are TRBV5-1 and TRBJ1-2, with a possible D match to TRBD1 (5 bases). Trimming stripped 0 bases from V and 3 bases from J, with 12 bases between. Per germline, CDR1 SGHRS and CDR2 YFSETQ. The CDR3 contains 15 residues. The chain's CDR3 is CASSLGGGVHYGYTF. The CDR3 region has the DNA TGCGCCAGCAGCTTGGGGGGGGGAGTGCACTATGGCTACACCTTC.

As concerns this clone: The sample has other DNA sequences that encode this CDR3 too. The chain carries TRBV27 and TRBJ1-2; TRBD1 is a possible D gene (6 bases). V dropped 3 bases and J dropped 5 bases, with 10 bases sitting between them. Germline V lookup: CDR1 MNHEY, CDR2 SMNVEV (reference sequence). The CDR3 is 13 residues long. CDR3 amino acids: CASSLRGGYGYTF. CDR3 nucleotide sequence: TGTGCCAGCAGTTTGAGGGGGGGTTATGGCTACACCTTC.

V and J are TRBV28 and TRBJ1-2, with a tentative D call TRBD1 (5 bases). CDR3 length: 13 residues. Trimming took off 6 bases at V and 4 bases at J, with 12 bases between the two ends. Per germline, CDR1 MDHEN and CDR2 SYDVKM. The CDR3 DNA follows: TGTGCCAGCAGCTATCAGAGGGGCTATGGCTACACCTTC. It specifies CASSYQRGYGYTF.

The chain employs TRBV9 and TRBJ2-7, with D perhaps TRBD1 (6 bases). CDR3 length: 15 residues. The germline CDR1 and CDR2 sequences are SGDLS and YYNGEE. With 0 bases removed from V and 1 base from J, the gap between germline ends came to 11 bases. As DNA, the CDR3 is TGTGCCAGCAGCGTAGCAGGGGACCAATCCTACGAGCAGTACTTC. It is translated as CASSVAGDQSYEQYF.

The gene calls are TRBV27 and TRBJ2-3, with 7 bases that match TRBD1. This CDR3 has 15 amino acids. V was clipped by 5 bases and J by 3 bases; unmatched bases: 8. Germline lookup yields CDR1 MNHEY and CDR2 SMNVEV (reference sequence). The CDR3 reads CASSTRLTGTDTQYF. In DNA form, the CDR3 reads TGTGCCAGCAGTACTAGACTGACAGGGACAGATACGCAGTATTTT.